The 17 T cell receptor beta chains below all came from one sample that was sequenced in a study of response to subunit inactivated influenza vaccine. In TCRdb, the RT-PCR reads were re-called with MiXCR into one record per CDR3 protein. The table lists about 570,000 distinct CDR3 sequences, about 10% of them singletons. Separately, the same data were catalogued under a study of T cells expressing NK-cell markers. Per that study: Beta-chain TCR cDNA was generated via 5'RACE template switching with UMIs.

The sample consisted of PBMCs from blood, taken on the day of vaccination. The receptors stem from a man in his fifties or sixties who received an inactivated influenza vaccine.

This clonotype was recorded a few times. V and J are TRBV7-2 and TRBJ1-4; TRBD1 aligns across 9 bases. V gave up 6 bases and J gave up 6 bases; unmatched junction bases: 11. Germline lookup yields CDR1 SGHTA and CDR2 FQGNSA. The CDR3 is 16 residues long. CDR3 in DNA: TGTGCCAGCAGAACCGGGACAGGGAATCTTCATGAAAAACTGTTTTTT. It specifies CASRTGTGNLHEKLFF.

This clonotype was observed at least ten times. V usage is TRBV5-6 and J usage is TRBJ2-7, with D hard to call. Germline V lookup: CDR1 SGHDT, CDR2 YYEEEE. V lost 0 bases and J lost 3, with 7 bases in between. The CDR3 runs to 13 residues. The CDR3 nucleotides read TGTGCCAGCAGCTTGGTTTCTGACTACGAGCAGTACTTC. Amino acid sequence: CASSLVSDYEQYF.

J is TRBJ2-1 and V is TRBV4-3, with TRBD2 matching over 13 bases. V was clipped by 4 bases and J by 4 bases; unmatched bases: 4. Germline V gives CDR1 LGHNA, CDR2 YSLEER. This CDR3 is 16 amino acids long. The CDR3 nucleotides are TGCGCCAGCAGCCTCGAGACTAGCGGGGGGTACAATGAGCAGTTCTTC. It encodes CASSLETSGGYNEQFF.

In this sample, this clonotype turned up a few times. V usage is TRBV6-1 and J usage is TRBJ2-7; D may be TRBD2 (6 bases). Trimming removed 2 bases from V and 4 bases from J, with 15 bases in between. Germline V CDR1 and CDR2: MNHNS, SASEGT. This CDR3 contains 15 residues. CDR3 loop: CASSEWYSGEYEQYF. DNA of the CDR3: TGTGCCAGCAGTGAATGGTATAGCGGAGAGTACGAGCAGTACTTC.

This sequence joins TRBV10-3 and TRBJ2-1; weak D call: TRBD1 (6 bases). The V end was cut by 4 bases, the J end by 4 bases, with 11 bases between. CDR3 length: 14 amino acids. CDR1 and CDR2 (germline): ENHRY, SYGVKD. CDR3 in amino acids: CAISVGGEYNEQFF. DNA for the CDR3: TGTGCCATCAGTGTAGGGGGAGAATACAATGAGCAGTTCTTC.

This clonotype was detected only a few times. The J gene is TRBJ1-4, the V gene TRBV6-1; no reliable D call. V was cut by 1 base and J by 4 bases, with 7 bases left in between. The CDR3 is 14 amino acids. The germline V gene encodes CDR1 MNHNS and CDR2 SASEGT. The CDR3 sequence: CASSEGSNNEKLFF. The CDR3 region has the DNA TGTGCCAGCAGTGAAGGGTCTAATAATGAAAAACTGTTTTTT.

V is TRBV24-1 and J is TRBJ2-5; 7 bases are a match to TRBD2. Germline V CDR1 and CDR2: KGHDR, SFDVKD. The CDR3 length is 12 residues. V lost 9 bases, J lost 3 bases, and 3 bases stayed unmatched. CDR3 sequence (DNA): TGTGCCACCGCGGGAGCCAAAGAGACCCAGTACTTC. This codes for CATAGAKETQYF.

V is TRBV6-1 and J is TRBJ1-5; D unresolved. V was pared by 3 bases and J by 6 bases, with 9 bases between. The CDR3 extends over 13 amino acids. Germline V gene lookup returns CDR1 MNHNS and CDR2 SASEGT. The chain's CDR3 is CASSESGFQPQHF. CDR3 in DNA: TGTGCCAGCAGTGAGAGTGGTTTTCAGCCCCAGCATTTT.

DNA for the CDR3: TGCAGTGCTTGGGGTGCGACAGGGCCCCACAATGAGCAGTTCTTC. Translated: CSAWGATGPHNEQFF. The chain uses TRBV20-1 and TRBJ2-1; 7 nucleotides match TRBD1. Germline CDR1 and CDR2: DFQATT and SNEGSKA (reference sequence). The CDR3 is made up of 15 amino acids. The V and J ends lost 5 bases and 5 bases, in that order; junction bases with no gene match: 12.

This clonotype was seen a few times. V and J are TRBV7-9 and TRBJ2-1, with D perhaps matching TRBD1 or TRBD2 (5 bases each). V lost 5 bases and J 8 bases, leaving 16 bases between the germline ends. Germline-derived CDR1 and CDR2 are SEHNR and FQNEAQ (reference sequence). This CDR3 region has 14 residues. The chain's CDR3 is CASSIPPGAYEQFF. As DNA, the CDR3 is TGTGCCAGCAGCATCCCCCCCGGGGCCTATGAGCAGTTCTTC.

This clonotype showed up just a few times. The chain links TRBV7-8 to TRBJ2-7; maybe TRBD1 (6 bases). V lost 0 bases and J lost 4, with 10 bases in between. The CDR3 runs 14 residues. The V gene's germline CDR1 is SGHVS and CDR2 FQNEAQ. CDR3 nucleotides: TGTGCCAGCAGCTTAGCACAGGGTCGGTACGAGCAGTACTTC. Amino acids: CASSLAQGRYEQYF.

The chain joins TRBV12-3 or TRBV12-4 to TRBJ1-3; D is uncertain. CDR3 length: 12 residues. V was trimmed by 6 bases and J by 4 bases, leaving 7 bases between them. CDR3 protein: CASRGLGNTIYF. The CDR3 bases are TGTGCCAGCAGAGGCCTAGGAAACACCATATATTTT.

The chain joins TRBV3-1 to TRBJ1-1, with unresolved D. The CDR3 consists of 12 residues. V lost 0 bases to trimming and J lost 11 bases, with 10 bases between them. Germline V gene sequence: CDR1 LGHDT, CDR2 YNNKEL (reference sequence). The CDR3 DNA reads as TGTGCCAGCAGCCAAGAGGGAACTGGGGCTTTCTTT. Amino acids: CASSQEGTGAFF.

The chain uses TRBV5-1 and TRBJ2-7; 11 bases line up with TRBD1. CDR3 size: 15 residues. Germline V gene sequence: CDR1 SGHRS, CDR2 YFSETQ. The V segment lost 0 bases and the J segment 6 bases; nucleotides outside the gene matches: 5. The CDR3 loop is CASSLESGTGGEQYF. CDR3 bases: TGCGCCAGCAGCTTGGAGTCCGGGACAGGGGGCGAGCAGTACTTC. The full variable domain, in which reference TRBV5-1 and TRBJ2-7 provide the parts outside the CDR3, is KAGVTQTPRYLIKTRGQQVTLSCSPISGHRSVSWYQQTPGQGLQFLFEYFSETQRNKGNFPGRFSGRQFSNSRSEMNVSTLELGDSALYLCASSLESGTGGEQYFGPGTRLTVT.

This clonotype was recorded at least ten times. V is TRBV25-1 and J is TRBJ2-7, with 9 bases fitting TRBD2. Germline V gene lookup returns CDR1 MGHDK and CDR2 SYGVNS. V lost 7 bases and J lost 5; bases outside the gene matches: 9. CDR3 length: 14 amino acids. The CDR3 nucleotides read TGTGCCAGCAAGGTGGCTAGCGGGACCCACGAGCAGTACTTC. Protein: CASKVASGTHEQYF.

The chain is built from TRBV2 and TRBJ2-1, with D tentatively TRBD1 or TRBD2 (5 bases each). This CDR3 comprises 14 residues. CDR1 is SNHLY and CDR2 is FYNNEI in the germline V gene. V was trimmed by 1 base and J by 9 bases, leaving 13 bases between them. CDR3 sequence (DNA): TGTGCCAGCAGTGAAGTGGGGCCTCGGGGTGAGCAGTTCTTC. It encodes CASSEVGPRGEQFF.

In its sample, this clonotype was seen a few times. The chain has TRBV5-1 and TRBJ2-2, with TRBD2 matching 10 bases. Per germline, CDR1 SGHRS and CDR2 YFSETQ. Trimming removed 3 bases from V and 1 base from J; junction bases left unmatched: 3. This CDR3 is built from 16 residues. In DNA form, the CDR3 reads TGCGCCAGCAGCTCTAGCGGGAGAGGGAACACCGGGGAGCTGTTTTTT. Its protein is CASSSSGRGNTGELFF.